This T cell receptor (beta chain) was obtained from a study of T cell clonality in common variable immunodeficiency. Whole-study results and caveats: Fewer deletions and N-nucleotide insertions were reportedly seen in common variable immunodeficiency TCR beta sequences. Authors noted CVID clonality's cause needs subpopulation repertoire sequencing.

Germline assignment: CDR1 LNHDA and CDR2 SQIVND (reference sequence). The CDR3 covers 15 residues. V lost 3 bases to trimming and J lost 5 bases; unmatched junction nucleotides: 6. This clone was seen a few times. The antigen is undetermined. The CDR3 end lies 3 residues beyond the end of the read and is filled in from the germline J gene. Assay used: immunoSEQ multiplex PCR; TCRdb lists only in-frame clones, some missing. Singletons are absent from the sample, which has 25,000 to 35,000 clones. All CVID subjects were on immunoglobulin replacement for at least one year. Blood samples were heparinized, roughly 5 to 9 ml per donor.

The clonotype originates from a human donor with common variable immunodeficiency. The chain employs TRBV19 and TRBJ2-5; 10 bases align to TRBD2. The material sequenced was peripheral blood mononuclear cells. Partial CDR3 DNA: TGTGCCAGTAGTATGGGTAGCGGGGGGCTGGAGACC. The encoded protein is CASSMGSGGLET. The complete CDR3 sequence is CASSMGSGGLETQYF.